These 25 T cell receptor beta chains originate from one sample sequenced in a study of CD8 T cells in Susac syndrome. Random hexamers were used to reverse transcribe the RNA input (about 0.5 to 1 ug). TCRdb called the immunoSEQ multiplex PCR reads again in MiXCR, with one record for every CDR3 protein. The sample has about 180,000 distinct CDR3 sequences; almost 96% are singletons. Sequences were obtained from CD4+ T cells from PBMCs. The origin of the receptors is a human donor with multiple sclerosis.

The chain carries TRBV29-1 and TRBJ1-1; D is unresolved. Germline assignment: CDR1 SQVTM and CDR2 ANQGSEA. The ends were cut back, 4 bases at V and 1 base at J, with 10 bases in the middle. The CDR3 consists of 13 residues. Here the CDR3 reads CSVAWLSNTEAFF. The CDR3 bases are TGCAGCGTTGCTTGGTTGTCGAACACTGAAGCTTTCTTT.

The rearrangement uses TRBV2 and TRBJ2-1, with TRBD2 matching 7 bases. The germline V gene has CDR1 SNHLY and CDR2 FYNNEI. The V and J ends lost 9 bases and 10 bases, in that order; junction bases with no gene match: 15. The CDR3 runs 14 residues. DNA of the CDR3: TGTGCCAGTGGGGTCGGGGGGTTTGGCAGCGAGCAGTTCTTC. Amino acids: CASGVGGFGSEQFF.

This clonotype was observed once. This chain links TRBV6-2 or TRBV6-3 with TRBJ2-1; possibly TRBD2 for D (5 bases). Germline values: CDR1 MNHEY, CDR2 SVGEGT. The CDR3 extends over 12 amino acids. Trimming shortened V by 5 bases and J by 11 bases, and 13 bases separated the two germline ends. The CDR3 loop reads CASSLRLSQQFF. As DNA, the CDR3 is TGTGCCAGCAGTCTTCGACTATCACAGCAGTTCTTC.

As regards this clonotype: Germline and junction disagree at one end, which may indicate a read error. The chain couples TRBV7-6 to TRBJ2-2, with 7 bases identical to TRBD1. This CDR3 has 14 amino acids. Germline CDR1 is SGHVS and CDR2 is FNYEAQ. The CDR3: CASSSGQNSGELFF. CDR3 nucleotide sequence: TGTGCTAGCAGCTCGGGACAGAACTCCGGGGAGCTGTTTTTT. The full variable domain, completed using reference TRBV7-6 and TRBJ2-2, is GAGVSQSPRYKVTKRGQDVALRCDPISGHVSLYWYRQALGQGPEFLTYFNYEAQQDKSGLPNDRFSAERPEGSISTLTIQRTEQRDSAMYRCASSSGQNSGELFFGEGSRLTVL.

This chain links TRBV24-1 with TRBJ1-5; D unclear. CDR1 is KGHDR, CDR2 SFDVKD, per germline. The length of the CDR3 is 14 residues. Trimming removed 5 bases at V and 4 bases at J, with 11 bases between. This CDR3 reads CATSVSQENQPQHF. The CDR3 coding sequence is TGTGCCACCAGTGTTTCGCAGGAAAATCAGCCCCAGCATTTT.

The chain combines TRBV28 with TRBJ1-2; TRBD1 might be the D (5 bases). Germline lookup yields CDR1 MDHEN and CDR2 SYDVKM. The CDR3 loop spans 12 amino acids. Deletions cut 5 bases from V and 8 bases from J, with 12 bases between. The CDR3 coding sequence is TGTGCCAGCAGTATAGGGGCGCGGGGCTACACCTTC. Protein product: CASSIGARGYTF.

The rearrangement joins TRBV9 to TRBJ1-4; D not certain. Germline CDR1 is SGDLS and CDR2 is YYNGEE. Trimming pared 3 bases from V and 2 bases from J, leaving 11 bases between. The CDR3 is 15 amino acids. Here the CDR3 reads CASSADPATNEKLFF. In nucleotides, the CDR3 is TGTGCCAGCAGCGCCGACCCAGCGACTAATGAAAAACTGTTTTTT. Full variable domain (rest looked up from reference TRBV9 and TRBJ1-4): DSGVTQTPKHLITATGQRVTLRCSPRSGDLSVYWYQQSLDQGLQFLIQYYNGEERAKGNILERFSAQQFPDLHSELNLSSLELGDSALYFCASSADPATNEKLFFGSGTQLSVL.

This clonotype appeared a single time. This rearrangement joins TRBV20-1 to TRBJ2-5; TRBD1 matches 10 bases. This CDR3 has 14 amino acids. Unmatched junction bases numbered 2, after V lost 4 bases and J lost 0 bases. Germline V gives CDR1 DFQATT, CDR2 SNEGSKA (reference sequence). The chain's CDR3 is CSATGTGDQETQYF. CDR3 nucleotides: TGCAGTGCTACCGGGACAGGGGACCAAGAGACCCAGTACTTC.

The gene calls are TRBV4-2 and TRBJ1-2; D not certain. V was clipped by 0 bases and J by 10 bases, with 18 bases between them. Germline CDR1 and CDR2: LGHNA and YNFKEQ. The CDR3 runs 15 residues. The CDR3 spells CASSQDRARPGPYTF. CDR3 DNA sequence: TGTGCCAGCAGCCAAGATCGGGCGAGACCTGGGCCCTACACCTTC.

Note on this clonotype: The junction departs from germline at one end; a sequencing error may be responsible. The chain joins TRBV15 to TRBJ2-7; D perhaps matches TRBD2 (5 bases). Germline lookup yields CDR1 LNHNV and CDR2 YYDKDF (reference sequence). The CDR3 length is 13 residues. CDR3 DNA sequence: TGTGCCACCAGCAGTTATCACGGAGGCCCTCTCAACTTC. Protein product: CATSSYHGGPLNF.

V is TRBV4-1 and J is TRBJ1-1; 8 nucleotides align to TRBD1. The ends lost 4 bases at V and 7 bases at J; junction bases unmatched: 5. Germline-derived CDR1 and CDR2 are MGHRA and YSYEKL. The length of the CDR3 is 13 residues. This CDR3 reads CASSLTGTGEAFF. CDR3 bases: TGCGCCAGCAGCCTTACCGGGACAGGTGAAGCTTTCTTT.

The V and J genes are TRBV20-1 and TRBJ2-3, with 7 bases aligning to TRBD1. Germline V gene sequence: CDR1 DFQATT, CDR2 SNEGSKA (reference sequence). V lost 5 bases, J lost 3 bases, and 5 bases stayed unmatched. CDR3 length equals 13 residues. The CDR3 sequence: CSAYRGSTDTQYF. The CDR3 DNA follows: TGCAGTGCTTACAGGGGTTCGACAGATACGCAGTATTTT.

The rearrangement uses TRBV5-1 and TRBJ2-1, with TRBD1 matching over 7 bases. The CDR3 sequence is 15 residues long. V trimming: 1 base; J trimming: 7 bases; junction bases outside the gene matches: 8. From germline, CDR1 is SGHRS and CDR2 YFSETQ. DNA for the CDR3: TGCGCCAGCAGCTTGTTTCAGGGGGAAGAGAATGAGCAGTTCTTC. Its translation is CASSLFQGEENEQFF. The complete variable domain, with remaining parts taken from reference TRBV5-1 and TRBJ2-1, reads KAGVTQTPRYLIKTRGQQVTLSCSPISGHRSVSWYQQTPGQGLQFLFEYFSETQRNKGNFPGRFSGRQFSNSRSEMNVSTLELGDSALYLCASSLFQGEENEQFFGPGTRLTVL.

The genes are TRBV7-2 and TRBJ1-2; TRBD1 matches 10 bases. Trimming took 3 bases from V and 5 from J; bases not matched to a gene: 3. Germline lookup yields CDR1 SGHTA and CDR2 FQGNSA. This CDR3 has 14 residues. CDR3 protein: CASSFGTGAYGYTF. CDR3 DNA sequence: TGTGCCAGCAGCTTCGGGACAGGGGCGTATGGCTACACCTTC.

This chain links TRBV5-1 with TRBJ2-2; no definite D call. Between the trimmed V and J ends, which lost 3 bases and 7 bases, there was a span of 10 bases. Germline V lookup: CDR1 SGHRS, CDR2 YFSETQ. There are 13 residues in the CDR3. CDR3 in amino acids: CASSSDWGGELFF. The CDR3 DNA sequence: TGCGCCAGCAGCTCAGACTGGGGCGGGGAGCTGTTTTTT.

The chain is built from TRBV29-1 and TRBJ2-7, with 14 bases aligning to TRBD2. V was pared by 1 base and J by 5 bases, with 10 bases of the junction left unmatched. From germline, CDR1 is SQVTM and CDR2 ANQGSEA. The CDR3 sequence is 17 residues long. The CDR3 sequence: CSVEGDRTSGRPHEQYF. CDR3 nucleotide sequence: TGCAGCGTTGAAGGAGATAGGACTAGCGGGAGGCCTCACGAGCAGTACTTC.

V gene TRBV27 combines with J gene TRBJ1-2; 10 nucleotides match TRBD1. J gave up 8 bases and V 4 bases, and 7 bases lay outside the gene matches. The CDR3 spans 14 residues. Germline lookup yields CDR1 MNHEY and CDR2 SMNVEV (reference sequence). The CDR3 DNA sequence: TGTGCCAGCAGTTCCCTGGACAGGGGGGGAGGCTACACCTTC. Its protein is CASSSLDRGGGYTF.

The chain has TRBV30 and TRBJ1-1; TRBD1 is a possible D gene (5 bases). V lost 4 bases and J 6 bases, leaving 18 bases between the germline ends. Per the germline V gene, CDR1 is GTSNPN and CDR2 is SVGIG (reference sequence). This CDR3 has 14 residues. Here the CDR3 reads CAWNNAGTAPEAFF. DNA for the CDR3: TGTGCCTGGAATAACGCAGGGACGGCTCCTGAAGCTTTCTTT.

The chain joins TRBV30 to TRBJ2-1; D is possibly TRBD2 (6 bases). The CDR3 has 15 amino acids. Trimming stripped 2 bases from V and 7 bases from J, with 18 bases between. Germline V CDR1 and CDR2: GTSNPN, SVGIG (reference sequence). The CDR3 here is CAWSHVGLRGNEQFF. In DNA form, the CDR3 reads TGTGCCTGGAGTCATGTGGGGCTCCGGGGGAATGAGCAGTTCTTC.

The genes are TRBV30 and TRBJ1-1; D not certain. Trimming took off 3 bases at V and 2 bases at J, with 7 bases between the two ends. Looked up from germline, CDR1 is GTSNPN and CDR2 is SVGIG (reference sequence). CDR3 length: 12 residues. The CDR3 coding sequence is TGTGCCTGGAGGTCGGGAAACACTGAAGCTTTCTTT. This sequence encodes CAWRSGNTEAFF.

The gene calls are TRBV7-9 and TRBJ2-1, with 8 bases identical to TRBD1. J lost 4 bases, V lost 5 bases, and 4 bases had no gene match. There are 14 residues in the CDR3. The germline CDR1 and CDR2 sequences are SEHNR and FQNEAQ (reference sequence). This CDR3 is CASSPGQDYNEQFF. The CDR3 DNA follows: TGTGCCAGCAGCCCGGGACAGGATTACAATGAGCAGTTCTTC.

This clonotype was found once. The chain employs TRBV5-1 and TRBJ2-7; a possible D gene is TRBD2 (6 bases). From germline, CDR1 is SGHRS and CDR2 YFSETQ. V was shortened by 4 bases and J by 2 bases, with 16 bases between the two germline ends. The CDR3 loop spans 15 amino acids. The CDR3 DNA is TGCGCCAGCAGCGCGGGGATGACGGGACCCTACGAGCAGTACTTC. As protein: CASSAGMTGPYEQYF.

This clonotype came up once. This sequence joins TRBV20-1 and TRBJ1-2, with D uncertain. Germline V CDR1 and CDR2: DFQATT, SNEGSKA (reference sequence). Trimming stripped 6 bases from V and 6 bases from J, with 14 bases between. The CDR3 spans 12 residues. Here the CDR3 reads CSASIGSHGYTF. The CDR3, as DNA: TGCAGTGCCAGTATTGGCAGCCATGGCTACACCTTC.

The chain combines TRBV30 with TRBJ1-3; tentative D call: TRBD1 (5 bases). This CDR3 contains 15 residues. V was clipped by 2 bases and J by 0 bases, with 11 bases between them. Per germline, CDR1 GTSNPN and CDR2 SVGIG (reference sequence). CDR3 loop: CAWSPWTRSGNTIYF. CDR3 DNA sequence: TGTGCCTGGAGTCCGTGGACACGCTCTGGAAACACCATATATTTT.

This rearrangement joins TRBV27 to TRBJ2-3; 8 nucleotides agree with TRBD1. V lost 2 bases to trimming and J lost 2 bases; unmatched junction nucleotides: 9. Looked up from germline, CDR1 is MNHEY and CDR2 is SMNVEV (reference sequence). CDR3 size: 17 residues. CDR3 sequence (DNA): TGTGCCAGCAGTTTAGTCGTCGGGACAGGACACACAGATACGCAGTATTTT. Its protein product is CASSLVVGTGHTDTQYF.